This T cell receptor beta chain is drawn from a study of T cells in Graves' hyperthyroidism and ophthalmopathy. At least ten counts were recorded for this clonotype. The source material, RNA transcripts, was used to amplify TCR beta CDR3 regions. TCR CDR3 regions were first amplified by RT-PCR with HTBI primers. In TCRdb, the multiplex PCR reads were re-called with MiXCR into one record per CDR3 protein. The repertoire includes about 540,000 distinct CDR3 sequences, 40% to 55% of them detected once, and about 8.3% sits in the top ten. The CDR3 is 13 amino acids. Germline values: CDR1 PRHDT, CDR2 FYEKMQ (reference sequence). Trimming took 4 bases from V and 2 from J, leaving 8 bases between them.

The V call is TRBV13, the J call TRBJ1-1, with D unresolved. The sample was peripheral blood or thyroid tissue (not recorded which). The clonotype was recovered from a woman aged 18-30 years with Graves' hyperthyroidism. CDR3 in DNA: TGTGCCAGCAGCTACACAGAAAACACTGAAGCTTTCTTT. Translation: CASSYTENTEAFF.